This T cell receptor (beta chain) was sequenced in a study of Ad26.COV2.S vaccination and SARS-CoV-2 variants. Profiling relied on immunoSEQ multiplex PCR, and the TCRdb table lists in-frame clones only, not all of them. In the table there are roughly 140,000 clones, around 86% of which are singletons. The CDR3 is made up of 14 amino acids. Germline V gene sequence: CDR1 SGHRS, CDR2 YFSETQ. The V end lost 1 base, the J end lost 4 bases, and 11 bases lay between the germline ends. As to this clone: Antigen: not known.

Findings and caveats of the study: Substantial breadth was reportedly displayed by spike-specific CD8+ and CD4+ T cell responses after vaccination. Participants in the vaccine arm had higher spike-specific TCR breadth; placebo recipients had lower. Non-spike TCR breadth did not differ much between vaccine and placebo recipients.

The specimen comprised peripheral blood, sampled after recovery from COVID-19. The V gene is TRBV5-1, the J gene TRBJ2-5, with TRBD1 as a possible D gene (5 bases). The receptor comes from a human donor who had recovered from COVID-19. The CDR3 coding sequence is TGCGCCAGCAGCTTGATGGGGCGCGTAGAGACCCAGTACTTC. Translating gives CASSLMGRVETQYF.